This T cell receptor beta chain was recovered during a study of blood T cell repertoires in COVID-19. Germline V CDR1 and CDR2: MGHRA, YSYEKL. The ends lost 4 bases at V and 6 bases at J; junction bases unmatched: 3. The CDR3 sequence is 13 residues long. The authors' processing: Reference gene primer amplification in the assay estimated nucleated cell counts. The repertoire was sequenced with immunoSEQ multiplex PCR; TCRdb's copy has only in-frame clones and lacks some. V and J calls and clone size are as listed in that table; D and trimming were resolved from the DNA. The sample contains some 86,000 clones, 75% to 90% of which appear only once.

The sample consisted of peripheral blood. The clonotype originates from a woman of 80 years or more with active or convalescent COVID-19. The V gene is TRBV4-1, the J gene TRBJ2-1; 7 bases line up with TRBD1. In nucleotides, the CDR3 is TGCGCCAGCAGCCGACAGGGAGTCAATGAGCAGTTCTTC. Protein product: CASSRQGVNEQFF.